These 5 T cell receptor beta chains came from one sample sequenced in a study of Graves' ophthalmopathy and Graves' hyperthyroidism. Amplified TCR beta CDR3 regions were obtained using RNA transcripts as template. In the first round, RT-PCR was carried out with HTBI primers, and a multiplex PCR formed the second round. A single record per CDR3 protein comes from TCRdb applying MiXCR to the multiplex PCR reads. Of approximately 700,000 distinct CDR3 sequences listed, 35% to 50% are singletons. What was sequenced was peripheral blood. These receptors all stem from an adult man with Graves' ophthalmopathy.

The chain employs TRBV25-1 and TRBJ2-2; no definite D call. Trimming pared 10 bases from V and 3 bases from J, leaving 15 bases between. Germline V gene lookup returns CDR1 MGHDK and CDR2 SYGVNS. This CDR3 is built from 14 residues. This chain's CDR3 is CATSLEPDTGELFF. The CDR3 DNA reads as TGTGCCACCTCGTTAGAGCCTGACACCGGGGAGCTGTTTTTT.

This clonotype was picked up a small number of times. The J gene is TRBJ1-1, the V gene TRBV24-1; D is undetermined. Trimming left V 11 bases short and J 0 bases short, with 15 bases between. CDR1 and CDR2 (germline): KGHDR, SFDVKD. This CDR3 contains 14 residues. This CDR3 reads CASSPVPMNTEAFF. CDR3 nucleotide sequence: TGTGCCAGCAGCCCCGTCCCTATGAACACTGAAGCTTTCTTT.

This clonotype was picked up many times. The chain is built from TRBV7-9 and TRBJ2-7; possibly TRBD2 for D (6 bases). Per the germline V gene, CDR1 is SEHNR and CDR2 is FQNEAQ (reference sequence). CDR3 size: 14 residues. V dropped 3 bases and J dropped 2 bases, with 11 bases sitting between them. CDR3 amino acids: CASSFRGGTYEQYF. The CDR3 nucleotides read TGTGCCAGCAGCTTTCGCGGCGGGACCTACGAGCAGTACTTC.

CDR3 region: CASSAIQGADTEAFF. DNA for the CDR3: TGTGCCAGTAGTGCGATACAGGGGGCCGACACTGAAGCTTTCTTT. This chain uses TRBV19 with TRBJ1-1; the match to TRBD1 covers 9 bases. The V segment lost 5 bases and the J segment 3 bases; nucleotides outside the gene matches: 7. The length of the CDR3 is 15 residues. Germline-derived CDR1 and CDR2 are LNHDA and SQIVND (reference sequence).

The chain employs TRBV24-1 and TRBJ1-6; 11 nucleotides match TRBD1. The CDR3 covers 16 residues. V lost 11 bases to trimming and J lost 8 bases; unmatched junction nucleotides: 13. Per germline, CDR1 KGHDR and CDR2 SFDVKD. The CDR3 DNA sequence: TGTGCCAGCAGCCTCCCGGGACAGGGGGTTGATTCACCCCTCCACTTT. It encodes CASSLPGQGVDSPLHF.